Listed below are T cell receptor beta chains from one sample, sequenced in a study of cytomegalovirus exposure and HLA in healthy donors. Clones were read by immunoSEQ multiplex PCR, and TCRdb kept only the in-frame ones, dropping some. The table records approximately 180,000 clones, approximately 78% of them present only once. The sample comprised PBMCs. All receptors come from a woman younger than 30 in good health and CMV-seronegative. Both conserved end residues are part of each CDR3. A D gene is named only where the DNA matches it firmly. Clone size appears in some rows only: once, few, many, or a class for an expanded clone.

abundance: few; d_gene: TRBD1; v_gene: TRBV27; j_gene: TRBJ1-1; CDR3aa: CASSWTGSLNTEAFF; CDR3nt: TGTGCCAGCAGCTGGACAGGGAGTCTGAACACTGAAGCTTTCTTT
abundance: NA; d_gene: TRBD2; v_gene: TRBV30; j_gene: TRBJ2-7; CDR3aa: CASRTSGAPYEQYF; CDR3nt: TGTGCCTCCCGGACTAGCGGGGCTCCTTACGAGCAGTACTTC
abundance: NA; d_gene: NA; v_gene: TRBV28; j_gene: TRBJ1-2; CDR3aa: CASSSRGGAGYGYTF; CDR3nt: TGTGCCAGCAGTTCCCGTGGGGGCGCTGGATATGGCTACACCTTC
abundance: NA; d_gene: TRBD1; v_gene: TRBV5-1; j_gene: TRBJ2-7; CDR3aa: CASSLGTGVSYEQYF; CDR3nt: TGCGCCAGCAGCTTGGGGACAGGGGTCTCCTACGAGCAGTACTTC
abundance: NA; d_gene: NA; v_gene: TRBV30; j_gene: TRBJ2-7; CDR3aa: CAWSGQLDGEQYF; CDR3nt: TGTGCCTGGAGTGGACAGTTGGATGGCGAGCAGTACTTC
abundance: NA; d_gene: NA; v_gene: TRBV7-2; j_gene: TRBJ2-3; CDR3aa: CASSFYRNPGTDTQYF; CDR3nt: TGTGCCAGCAGCTTCTACAGAAACCCAGGCACAGATACGCAGTATTTT
abundance: NA; d_gene: TRBD2; v_gene: TRBV5-1; j_gene: TRBJ2-1; CDR3aa: CASSLSGGGHEQFF; CDR3nt: TGCGCCAGCAGCTTGAGCGGGGGGGGGCATGAGCAGTTCTTC
abundance: NA; d_gene: TRBD2; v_gene: TRBV4-3; j_gene: TRBJ2-1; CDR3aa: CASSQDWYRTSGSQWSYNEQFF; CDR3nt: TGCGCCAGCAGCCAAGATTGGTACAGGACTAGCGGGAGTCAGTGGTCCTACAATGAGCAGTTCTTC
abundance: NA; d_gene: TRBD2; v_gene: TRBV5-1; j_gene: TRBJ2-5; CDR3aa: CASSAGTSGRETQYF; CDR3nt: TGCGCCAGCAGCGCGGGGACTAGCGGGAGGGAGACCCAGTACTTC
abundance: NA; d_gene: TRBD1; v_gene: TRBV9; j_gene: TRBJ2-7; CDR3aa: CASSPTPGRGLYEQYF; CDR3nt: TGTGCCAGCAGCCCCACCCCGGGCAGGGGGCTATACGAGCAGTACTTC
abundance: NA; d_gene: TRBD1; v_gene: TRBV18; j_gene: TRBJ1-3; CDR3aa: CASSPLIQGSRNTIYF; CDR3nt: TGTGCCAGCTCACCCCTCATACAGGGGTCGAGAAACACCATATATTTT
abundance: NA; d_gene: NA; v_gene: TRBV19; j_gene: TRBJ1-1; CDR3aa: CASSPGGGLTEAFF; CDR3nt: TGTGCCAGTAGCCCTGGGGGGGGGCTTACTGAAGCTTTCTTT
abundance: NA; d_gene: NA; v_gene: TRBV7-2; j_gene: TRBJ2-1; CDR3aa: CASSYSDYNEQFF; CDR3nt: TGTGCCAGCAGTTATAGCGACTACAATGAGCAGTTCTTC
abundance: NA; d_gene: NA; v_gene: TRBV6-1; j_gene: TRBJ1-1; CDR3aa: CASSELGGNTEAFF; CDR3nt: TGTGCCAGCAGTGAGTTAGGGGGGAACACTGAAGCTTTCTTT
abundance: few; d_gene: TRBD2; v_gene: TRBV5-1; j_gene: TRBJ2-3; CDR3aa: CASSLDGGGTQYF; CDR3nt: TGCGCCAGCAGCTTGGACGGGGGGGGTACGCAGTATTTT
abundance: NA; d_gene: TRBD2; v_gene: TRBV11-2; j_gene: TRBJ2-3; CDR3aa: CASSPSGRRTDTQYF; CDR3nt: TGTGCCAGCAGCCCTAGCGGGAGGAGGACAGATACGCAGTATTTT
abundance: NA; d_gene: TRBD2; v_gene: TRBV6-5; j_gene: TRBJ2-1; CDR3aa: CASRPGLAGYNEQFF; CDR3nt: TGTGCCAGCAGACCGGGACTAGCGGGGTACAATGAGCAGTTCTTC
abundance: once; d_gene: TRBD2; v_gene: TRBV2; j_gene: TRBJ2-3; CDR3aa: CASTRGTGGADTQYF; CDR3nt: TGTGCCAGCACAAGGGGTACGGGAGGCGCAGATACGCAGTATTTT
abundance: NA; d_gene: NA; v_gene: TRBV11-2; j_gene: TRBJ2-3; CDR3aa: CASSLLSTATLGTDTQYF; CDR3nt: TGTGCCAGCAGCTTACTTTCGACAGCGACCTTAGGCACAGATACGCAGTATTTT
abundance: NA; d_gene: NA; v_gene: TRBV18; j_gene: TRBJ2-1; CDR3aa: CASSPNMQGESYNEQFF; CDR3nt: TGTGCCAGCTCACCAAATATGCAGGGCGAGTCCTACAATGAGCAGTTCTTC
abundance: NA; d_gene: NA; v_gene: TRBV30; j_gene: TRBJ2-3; CDR3aa: CAWSVVQDTQYF; CDR3nt: TGTGCCTGGAGTGTTGTCCAAGATACGCAGTATTTT
abundance: NA; d_gene: TRBD2; v_gene: TRBV28; j_gene: TRBJ2-1; CDR3aa: CASSLTLLAGGINEQFF; CDR3nt: TGTGCCAGCAGTTTAACCCTACTAGCGGGAGGGATCAATGAGCAGTTCTTC
abundance: NA; d_gene: TRBD1; v_gene: TRBV27; j_gene: TRBJ2-7; CDR3aa: CASSLETGSYEQYF; CDR3nt: TGTGCCAGCAGCCTCGAGACAGGGTCCTACGAGCAGTACTTC
abundance: few; d_gene: TRBD2; v_gene: TRBV10-1; j_gene: TRBJ2-6; CDR3aa: CASSESAGGRLGANVLTF; CDR3nt: TGCGCCAGCAGTGAGTCTGCGGGGGGCCGCCTTGGGGCCAACGTCCTGACTTTC
abundance: NA; d_gene: NA; v_gene: TRBV6-5; j_gene: TRBJ2-1; CDR3aa: CASRRGLNEQFF; CDR3nt: TGTGCCAGCAGAAGGGGTCTGAATGAGCAGTTCTTC
abundance: NA; d_gene: TRBD2; v_gene: TRBV5-1; j_gene: TRBJ2-1; CDR3aa: CASSLGLAGSRNEQFF; CDR3nt: TGCGCCAGCAGCTTGGGACTAGCGGGAAGTCGTAATGAGCAGTTCTTC
abundance: NA; d_gene: NA; v_gene: TRBV7-2; j_gene: TRBJ2-7; CDR3aa: CASSSGYYEQYF; CDR3nt: TGTGCCAGCAGCTCAGGTTATTACGAGCAGTACTTC
abundance: once; d_gene: TRBD2; v_gene: TRBV7-6; j_gene: TRBJ2-3; CDR3aa: CASSLAGGRGTDTQYF; CDR3nt: TGTGCCAGCAGCTTAGCAGGCGGGAGGGGCACAGATACGCAGTATTTT
abundance: NA; d_gene: TRBD2; v_gene: TRBV29-1; j_gene: TRBJ2-7; CDR3aa: CSVGTSGASEQYF; CDR3nt: TGCAGCGTAGGTACTAGCGGAGCTTCGGAGCAGTACTTC
abundance: NA; d_gene: NA; v_gene: TRBV19; j_gene: TRBJ2-2; CDR3aa: CASSIFPASQDLAGELFF; CDR3nt: TGTGCCAGTAGTATATTTCCGGCATCCCAAGACTTGGCCGGGGAGCTGTTTTTT
abundance: NA; d_gene: TRBD2; v_gene: TRBV6-5; j_gene: TRBJ2-2; CDR3aa: CASSYLREGGGELFF; CDR3nt: TGTGCCAGCAGTTACTTGCGGGAGGGAGGCGGGGAGCTGTTTTTT
abundance: large; d_gene: TRBD1; v_gene: TRBV2; j_gene: TRBJ1-2; CDR3aa: CASSAKGGFGYGYTF; CDR3nt: TGTGCCAGCAGTGCAAAAGGGGGCTTTGGCTATGGCTACACCTTC
abundance: NA; d_gene: TRBD1; v_gene: TRBV30; j_gene: TRBJ1-1; CDR3aa: CAWSYDRGMNTEAFF; CDR3nt: TGTGCCTGGAGTTACGACAGGGGGATGAACACTGAAGCTTTCTTT
abundance: NA; d_gene: TRBD1; v_gene: TRBV5-1; j_gene: TRBJ1-2; CDR3aa: CASSSTGEISGYTF; CDR3nt: TGCGCCAGCAGCTCGACAGGGGAGATTAGCGGCTACACCTTC
abundance: NA; d_gene: NA; v_gene: TRBV4-3; j_gene: TRBJ1-1; CDR3aa: CASSQDVAGAWPEAFF; CDR3nt: TGCGCCAGCAGCCAAGACGTCGCGGGGGCATGGCCTGAAGCTTTCTTT
abundance: few; d_gene: NA; v_gene: TRBV11-2; j_gene: TRBJ2-5; CDR3aa: CASSLAGLQETQYF; CDR3nt: TGTGCCAGCAGCTTAGCGGGTCTCCAAGAGACCCAGTACTTC
abundance: NA; d_gene: TRBD2; v_gene: TRBV5-1; j_gene: TRBJ2-3; CDR3aa: CASSLMTSGSPDTQYF; CDR3nt: TGCGCCAGCAGCTTGATGACTAGCGGGTCACCAGATACGCAGTATTTT
abundance: NA; d_gene: TRBD2; v_gene: TRBV4-3; j_gene: TRBJ2-1; CDR3aa: CASSPRPGGTLYNEQFF; CDR3nt: TGCGCCAGCAGCCCCCGGCCGGGAGGGACCCTCTACAATGAGCAGTTCTTC
abundance: NA; d_gene: TRBD1; v_gene: TRBV7-9; j_gene: TRBJ2-1; CDR3aa: CASSLGGQSNEQFF; CDR3nt: TGTGCCAGCAGCTTAGGGGGACAGTCCAATGAGCAGTTCTTC
abundance: once; d_gene: NA; v_gene: TRBV4-1; j_gene: TRBJ2-2; CDR3aa: CASSQIMNTGELFF; CDR3nt: TGCGCCAGCAGCCAAATTATGAACACCGGGGAGCTGTTTTTT
abundance: NA; d_gene: TRBD2; v_gene: TRBV6-5; j_gene: TRBJ2-1; CDR3aa: CASSESSGYNEQFF; CDR3nt: TGTGCCAGCAGTGAATCTAGCGGGTATAATGAGCAGTTCTTC
abundance: NA; d_gene: NA; v_gene: TRBV6-6; j_gene: TRBJ2-1; CDR3aa: CASSWGTHNEQFF; CDR3nt: TGTGCCAGCAGTTGGGGCACCCACAATGAGCAGTTCTTC
abundance: NA; d_gene: NA; v_gene: TRBV5-8; j_gene: TRBJ2-5; CDR3aa: CASWLSWDTIQETQYF; CDR3nt: TGTGCCAGCTGGCTTTCGTGGGACACTATCCAAGAGACCCAGTACTTC
abundance: NA; d_gene: NA; v_gene: TRBV28; j_gene: TRBJ1-5; CDR3aa: CASSLVSGNQPQHF; CDR3nt: TGTGCCAGCAGTTTAGTCTCAGGGAATCAGCCCCAGCATTTT
abundance: NA; d_gene: TRBD1; v_gene: TRBV30; j_gene: TRBJ2-2; CDR3aa: CAWSVLGTGGLGGELFF; CDR3nt: TGTGCCTGGAGTGTATTAGGGACAGGAGGTTTGGGCGGGGAGCTGTTTTTT
abundance: NA; d_gene: NA; v_gene: TRBV6-6; j_gene: TRBJ1-1; CDR3aa: CASSYVPIRGTEAFF; CDR3nt: TGTGCCAGCAGTTACGTCCCCATACGAGGCACTGAAGCTTTCTTT
abundance: NA; d_gene: NA; v_gene: TRBV6-1; j_gene: TRBJ1-2; CDR3aa: CASSDPRGNYGYTF; CDR3nt: TGTGCCAGCAGTGATCCCAGGGGTAACTATGGCTACACCTTC
abundance: NA; d_gene: NA; v_gene: TRBV6-5; j_gene: TRBJ2-3; CDR3aa: CASSYLGESTDTQYF; CDR3nt: TGTGCCAGCAGTTACTTAGGGGAAAGCACAGATACGCAGTATTTT
abundance: NA; d_gene: TRBD2; v_gene: TRBV2; j_gene: TRBJ2-1; CDR3aa: CASSAASGIYNEQFF; CDR3nt: TGTGCCAGCAGTGCGGCTAGCGGGATTTACAATGAGCAGTTCTTC
abundance: few; d_gene: NA; v_gene: TRBV2; j_gene: TRBJ1-1; CDR3aa: CASSRGFLNTEAFF; CDR3nt: TGTGCCAGCAGTAGGGGGTTTCTGAACACTGAAGCTTTCTTT
abundance: NA; d_gene: TRBD1; v_gene: TRBV19; j_gene: TRBJ1-2; CDR3aa: CASSMSTGLNYGYTF; CDR3nt: TGTGCCAGTAGTATGTCGACAGGGCTTAACTATGGCTACACCTTC
abundance: NA; d_gene: NA; v_gene: TRBV21-1; j_gene: TRBJ1-4; CDR3aa: CASSKEETLATNEKLFF; CDR3nt: TGTGCCAGCAGCAAAGAGGAGACCCTGGCAACTAATGAAAAACTGTTTTTT
abundance: many; d_gene: NA; v_gene: TRBV4-1; j_gene: TRBJ2-1; CDR3aa: CASSQEAYIYNEQFF; CDR3nt: TGCGCCAGCAGCCAAGAGGCTTACATCTACAATGAGCAGTTCTTC
abundance: NA; d_gene: TRBD1; v_gene: TRBV18; j_gene: TRBJ1-1; CDR3aa: CASSPVTGGMAFF; CDR3nt: TGTGCCAGCTCACCAGTGACAGGGGGCATGGCTTTCTTT
abundance: NA; d_gene: TRBD2; v_gene: TRBV7-9; j_gene: TRBJ2-1; CDR3aa: CASRSVAGRHNEQFF; CDR3nt: TGTGCCAGCAGATCGGTAGCGGGGCGGCACAATGAGCAGTTCTTC
abundance: many; d_gene: TRBD1; v_gene: TRBV7-9; j_gene: TRBJ2-3; CDR3aa: CASSPRTGKTDTQYF; CDR3nt: TGTGCCAGCAGCCCCCGGACAGGGAAAACAGATACGCAGTATTTT
abundance: NA; d_gene: NA; v_gene: TRBV30; j_gene: TRBJ1-4; CDR3aa: CAWSQLAGSKLFF; CDR3nt: TGTGCCTGGAGTCAGCTGGCAGGGTCAAAACTGTTTTTT